The next 5 T cell receptor beta chains were all read from a single sample in a study of molecular identifiers for immune sequencing clone quantification. Via MiXCR, TCRdb re-called the PCR reads, giving one row per CDR3 protein. The sample includes about 330,000 distinct CDR3 sequences, 24% of them seen just once. Sequencing was performed on naive CD8+ T cells from blood, with Jurkat cell RNA spiked in. Subset reported: FACS-sorted CD8+CD4-CCR7+CD45RA+ naive T cells. All receptors derive from a human donor in good health. Some libraries in this study had Jurkat cell RNA spiked in.

This clonotype was found many times. The V call is TRBV20-1, the J call TRBJ2-7, with 7 positions matching TRBD2. The CDR3 runs 15 residues. With V trimmed by 2 bases and J by 4 bases, 11 bases remained unmatched. Germline V gene lookup returns CDR1 DFQATT and CDR2 SNEGSKA (reference sequence). The CDR3 DNA is TGCAGTGCTAGAAACGTCGACAGCGGGATTTACGAGCAGTACTTC. Its translation is CSARNVDSGIYEQYF.

A remark on this clonotype: The CDR3 does not end in the conserved phenylalanine or tryptophan, so this is likely a read error. This chain links TRBV5-1 with TRBJ2-4, with 9 positions matching TRBD1. Per germline, CDR1 SGHRS and CDR2 YFSETQ. With V trimmed by 5 bases and J by 8 bases, 8 bases remained unmatched. CDR3 length equals 14 residues. CDR3 nucleotide sequence: TGCGCCAGCAGAGTACAGGGGGCGCTTGACATTCAGTACATC. Its translation: CASRVQGALDIQYI.

This clonotype has ten or more counts. The gene calls are TRBV12-3 or TRBV12-4 and TRBJ1-1; D is uncertain. V was pared by 3 bases and J by 3 bases, with 14 bases between. CDR3 size: 15 residues. Written as DNA, the CDR3 is TGTGCCAGCAGTTTTTTAGAGAATCGGCACACTGAAGCTTTCTTT. Translation: CASSFLENRHTEAFF.

This clonotype was seen more than once but under ten times. V and J are TRBV27 and TRBJ2-5; no firm D call. CDR1 is MNHEY, CDR2 SMNVEV, per germline (reference sequence). With 3 bases removed from V and 5 bases from J, the gap between germline ends came to 13 bases. The CDR3 loop spans 14 amino acids. The CDR3 reads CASSLTAPGETQYF. For the CDR3, the DNA is TGTGCCAGCAGTTTGACTGCTCCTGGGGAGACCCAGTACTTC.

The chain carries TRBV27 and TRBJ2-3, with 8 nucleotides matching TRBD1. CDR1 MNHEY and CDR2 SMNVEV come from the germline V gene (reference sequence). CDR3 length: 16 residues. Trimming removed 3 bases from V and 3 bases from J; junction bases left unmatched: 8. In DNA, the CDR3 is TGTGCCAGCAGTTTGCAGGGGGCTGGTTTGACAGATACGCAGTATTTT. Translation: CASSLQGAGLTDTQYF.